The 15 T cell receptor beta chains presented below share a single source sample, sequenced in a study of blood T cell repertoires in COVID-19. The table came from immunoSEQ multiplex PCR; TCRdb's copy has only in-frame clones and leaves some out. The sample has roughly 88,000 clones; roughly 80% are singletons. Sequenced input: peripheral blood. Every receptor here comes from a woman of 80 years or more with acute or convalescent COVID-19.

This clone was detected only once. The genes are TRBV18 and TRBJ1-4; D is undetermined. The CDR3 length is 16 residues. The V gene's germline CDR1 is KGHSH and CDR2 LQKENI. V was clipped by 5 bases and J by 0 bases, with 13 bases between them. DNA for the CDR3: TGTGCCAGCTCATCGGAAAACAGTGCAACTAATGAAAAACTGTTTTTT. This sequence encodes CASSSENSATNEKLFF.

The chain combines TRBV7-2 with TRBJ1-4; perhaps TRBD1 as D (6 bases). Germline CDR1 SGHTA, CDR2 FQGNSA. Trimming took 5 bases from V and 8 from J, leaving 12 bases between them. The CDR3 runs 13 residues. The CDR3 DNA reads as TGTGCCAGCAGCGTCTACAGGGAGGAAAAACTGTTTTTT. Translation gives CASSVYREEKLFF.

The rearrangement links TRBV7-9 to TRBJ1-2; weak D call: TRBD1 (5 bases). The V end was cut by 5 bases, the J end by 8 bases, with 18 bases between. The CDR3 is made up of 14 amino acids. The germline CDR1 and CDR2 sequences are SEHNR and FQNEAQ (reference sequence). The CDR3 nucleotides read TGTGCCAGCAGCCGTAGGGGACTTTTAGGAGGCTACACCTTC. This sequence encodes CASSRRGLLGGYTF.

The chain couples TRBV3-1 (or the pseudogene TRBV3-2) to TRBJ1-2; D is perhaps TRBD1 (5 bases). Trimming cost V 3 bases and J 7 bases, with 15 bases left between them. Per germline, CDR1 LGHDT and CDR2 YNNKEL (reference sequence). The CDR3 has 14 amino acids. The DNA of the CDR3 is TGTGCCAGCAGCCAGATGGGGGACGGGGGTGGCTACACCTTC. Translated, it gives CASSQMGDGGGYTF.

Concerning this clone: Other DNA sequences within the sample encode an identical CDR3. The chain carries TRBV11-2 and TRBJ1-1, with 7 positions matching TRBD1. This CDR3 spans 13 amino acids. Germline V lookup: CDR1 SGHAT, CDR2 FQNNGV. V lost 3 bases and J lost 4; bases outside the gene matches: 2. CDR3 DNA: TGTGCCAGCAGCTTGGGACAGCTCACTGAAGCTTTCTTT. Protein: CASSLGQLTEAFF.

J is TRBJ2-1 and V is TRBV3-1 (or the pseudogene TRBV3-2); TRBD2 matches at 9 bases. The CDR3 sequence is 15 residues long. Germline CDR1 LGHDT, CDR2 YNNKEL (reference sequence). V shed 2 bases, J shed 3 bases, and the junction held 2 bases outside the gene matches. For the CDR3, the DNA is TGTGCCAGCAGCCAACGTAGCGGGGGCTACAATGAGCAGTTCTTC. It is translated as CASSQRSGGYNEQFF.

This clone was found once. The rearrangement joins TRBV3-1 (or the pseudogene TRBV3-2) to TRBJ2-2; 8 bases are a match to TRBD1. Trimming removed 3 bases from V and 4 bases from J; junction bases left unmatched: 4. Germline V gene lookup returns CDR1 LGHDT and CDR2 YNNKEL (reference sequence). There are 15 residues in the CDR3. Here the CDR3 DNA reads TGTGCCAGCAGCCAGACGACAGGGGCCACCGGGGAGCTGTTTTTT. Encoded protein: CASSQTTGATGELFF.

V usage is TRBV5-1 and J usage is TRBJ2-1, with 11 bases that match TRBD2. The CDR3 is 19 amino acids. The V gene's germline CDR1 is SGHRS and CDR2 YFSETQ. After removal of 2 bases from V and 5 bases from J, the junction contained 15 bases not matched to a gene. As DNA, the CDR3 is TGCGCCAGCAGCTTCGGATTAACTAGCGGGGGTAATAATAACAATGAGCAGTTCTTC. The encoded protein is CASSFGLTSGGNNNNEQFF.

The gene calls are TRBV19 and TRBJ1-2; TRBD1 matches 7 bases. The CDR3 totals 15 residues. Losses at the gene ends were 7 bases for V and 4 bases for J; bases not matched to a gene: 12. Germline lookup yields CDR1 LNHDA and CDR2 SQIVND (reference sequence). The CDR3 DNA is TGTGCCAGTACCTCCGCGGGGGGACAGATCTATGGCTACACCTTC. Protein: CASTSAGGQIYGYTF.

The V and J genes are TRBV5-8 and TRBJ2-3; TRBD2 agrees at 12 bases. The V gene's germline CDR1 is SGHTS and CDR2 YDEGEE. The CDR3 is 16 amino acids. J lost 2 bases, V lost 5 bases, and 6 bases had no gene match. CDR3 sequence (DNA): TGTGCCAGCAGTTTCCTAGCGGGGGGGGACACAGATACGCAGTATTTT. It translates to CASSFLAGGDTDTQYF.

V is TRBV12-3 or TRBV12-4 and J is TRBJ2-3; 7 bases align to TRBD1. The CDR3 is 12 amino acids. After removal of 8 bases from V and 10 bases from J, the junction contained 9 bases not matched to a gene. The CDR3 reads CASLTPGTAQYF. The DNA of the CDR3 is TGTGCCAGCCTTACCCCCGGGACAGCGCAGTATTTT.

This clone was counted ten times or more. The gene calls are TRBV19 and TRBJ2-7, with no clear D. This CDR3 is 13 amino acids long. CDR1 and CDR2 from the germline V gene are LNHDA and SQIVND (reference sequence). Trimming took off 5 bases at V and 3 bases at J, with 11 bases between the two ends. The DNA for the CDR3 is TGTGCCAGTAGTCCCCGGAACTACTACGAGCAGTACTTC. As protein: CASSPRNYYEQYF. Based on the CDR3 plus reference TRBV19 and TRBJ2-7, the full variable domain is DGGITQSPKYLFRKEGQNVTLSCEQNLNHDAMYWYRQDPGQGLRLIYYSQIVNDFQKGDIAEGYSVSREKKESFPLTVTSAQKNPTAFYLCASSPRNYYEQYFGPGTRLTVT.

The rearrangement links TRBV24-1 to TRBJ2-2; D not certain. The ends were cut back, 3 bases at V and 2 bases at J, with 9 bases in the middle. The CDR3 sequence is 15 residues long. CDR1 is KGHDR and CDR2 is SFDVKD in the germline V gene. CDR3 residues: CATSDAVFNTGELFF. Written as DNA, the CDR3 is TGTGCCACCAGTGATGCAGTCTTCAACACCGGGGAGCTGTTTTTT.

This chain uses TRBV7-9 with TRBJ1-1; weak D call: TRBD1 (6 bases). CDR1 and CDR2 from the germline V gene are SEHNR and FQNEAQ (reference sequence). Trimming cost V 1 base and J 1 base, with 16 bases left between them. The CDR3 runs to 17 residues. The CDR3 sequence is CASSLELSRDKNTEAFF. The CDR3 nucleotides read TGTGCCAGCAGCTTAGAGTTGAGCCGGGACAAGAACACTGAAGCTTTCTTT. The full variable domain, with the rest looked up from reference TRBV7-9 and TRBJ1-1, is DTGVSQNPRHKITKRGQNVTFRCDPISEHNRLYWYRQTLGQGPEFLTYFQNEAQLEKSRLLSDRFSAERPKGSFSTLEIQRTEQGDSAMYLCASSLELSRDKNTEAFFGQGTRLTVV.

As DNA, the CDR3 is TGTGCCAGCTCACCTACCGGGAGGGGCCCTAACTATGGCTACACCTTC. It translates to CASSPTGRGPNYGYTF. The V and J genes are TRBV18 and TRBJ1-2; maybe TRBD1 (5 bases). V was trimmed by 3 bases and J by 0 bases, leaving 14 bases between them. CDR3 length: 16 amino acids. Germline CDR1 is KGHSH and CDR2 is LQKENI.